Shown below are 17 T cell receptor beta chains from a single sample sequenced in a study of monozygotic twins with inflammatory bowel disease. One entry per CDR3 protein, without DNA, is what TCRdb gives after re-calling the 5' RACE reads. Its listing shows about 440,000 distinct CDR3 sequences. The sample taken for sequencing was blood. The receptors were gathered from a human donor with ulcerative colitis or Crohn's disease, or a healthy co-twin of an affected twin (not recorded which).

The chain links TRBV12-3 or TRBV12-4 to TRBJ2-1; TCRdb's D call, TRBD2, is unchecked because there is no DNA. The CDR3 totals 17 residues. The CDR3 here is CASSRGGRPSSYNEQFF.

This chain joins TRBV5-1 and TRBJ2-7; TCRdb's D gene call, TRBD1, goes unchecked for lack of DNA. The germline CDR1 and CDR2 sequences are SGHRS and YFSETQ. The CDR3 is 15 residues long. This CDR3 is CASSLEGAFPYEQYF. Full variable domain (missing parts from reference TRBV5-1 and TRBJ2-7): KAGVTQTPRYLIKTRGQQVTLSCSPISGHRSVSWYQQTPGQGLQFLFEYFSETQRNKGNFPGRFSGRQFSNSRSEMNVSTLELGDSALYLCASSLEGAFPYEQYFGPGTRLTVT.

The gene calls are TRBV18 and TRBJ2-3; TCRdb's D call of TRBD1 is untestable without DNA. CDR1 and CDR2 from the germline V gene are KGHSH and LQKENI. This CDR3 is 15 amino acids long. CDR3 region: CASSPGWTGTDTQYF.

The rearrangement links TRBV7-9 to TRBJ2-3; TCRdb names TRBD2, which stays unverified in the absence of DNA. The germline V gene encodes CDR1 SEHNR and CDR2 FQNEAQ (reference sequence). The CDR3 has 15 residues. CDR3 sequence reads: CASGRTSGNSDTQYF.

The rearrangement uses TRBV6-1 and TRBJ2-3; the D call of TRBD2 rests on TCRdb alone, since no DNA is present to check it. In germline, CDR1 is MNHNS, CDR2 SASEGT. The CDR3 totals 18 residues. CDR3 residues: CASTEGGAGGFRTDTQYF.

V gene TRBV19 combines with J gene TRBJ2-1; TCRdb's D gene call, TRBD1, goes unchecked for lack of DNA. The CDR3 length is 15 residues. Per germline, CDR1 LNHDA and CDR2 SQIVND (reference sequence). The CDR3: CASSISGTGNNERFF.

This chain uses TRBV5-6 with TRBJ1-2. Germline assignment: CDR1 SGHDT and CDR2 YYEEEE. CDR3 size: 14 residues. The CDR3 spells CASSLDRGSYGYTF.

The chain couples TRBV28 to TRBJ2-2; TCRdb names TRBD1, which stays unverified in the absence of DNA. Germline V gene sequence: CDR1 MDHEN, CDR2 SYDVKM. CDR3 size: 13 residues. The CDR3 loop reads CASDRSNTGELFF.

This sequence joins TRBV6-2 or TRBV6-3 and TRBJ2-7; checking the TCRdb D call of TRBD2 is not possible without DNA. Germline-derived CDR1 and CDR2 are MNHEY and SVGEGT. The CDR3 contains 16 residues. CDR3 in amino acids: CASSLHLAASSYEQYF.

The V and J genes are TRBV18 and TRBJ2-4. The CDR3 has 14 residues. Germline V CDR1 and CDR2: KGHSH, LQKENI. This CDR3 is CASSPSLNKDIQYF.

V is TRBV7-2 and J is TRBJ2-3; no DNA is available, so the TRBD2 call from TCRdb remains unchecked. The CDR3 has 12 amino acids. CDR1 is SGHTA, CDR2 FQGNSA, per germline. Here the CDR3 reads CASSLWGGAQYF.

The chain couples TRBV20-1 to TRBJ2-5; TCRdb calls TRBD2, which cannot be checked without DNA. CDR3 length equals 11 residues. Germline CDR1 reads DFQATT; CDR2 reads SNEGSKA (reference sequence). The CDR3 sequence: CSAREQETQYF.

CDR3 amino acids: CSARDGSGRREQYF. The chain links TRBV20-1 to TRBJ2-7; TCRdb's assignment of TRBD1 cannot be checked, as there is no DNA. The CDR3 consists of 14 residues. Germline lookup yields CDR1 DFQATT and CDR2 SNEGSKA (reference sequence).

V is TRBV4-1 and J is TRBJ2-1; TCRdb designates TRBD2, a call that cannot be tested without DNA. Germline CDR1 is MGHRA and CDR2 is YSYEKL. This CDR3 has 15 amino acids. This CDR3 reads CASSPVAGGNNEQFF.

The rearrangement uses TRBV5-1 and TRBJ2-1; TCRdb's D call, TRBD1, is unchecked because there is no DNA. Germline lookup yields CDR1 SGHRS and CDR2 YFSETQ. CDR3 length: 16 residues. This CDR3 is CASSIYGRQGADEQFF.

The CDR3 here is CASSLGWQALGNSPLHF. V is TRBV7-2 and J is TRBJ1-6. The CDR3 runs 17 residues. Per the germline V gene, CDR1 is SGHTA and CDR2 is FQGNSA. Variable domain in full (rest from reference TRBV7-2 and TRBJ1-6): GAGVSQSPSNKVTEKGKDVELRCDPISGHTALYWYRQSLGQGLEFLIYFQGNSAPDKSGLPSDRFSAERTGGSVSTLTIQRTQQEDSAVYLCASSLGWQALGNSPLHFGNGTRLTVT.

V and J are TRBV20-1 and TRBJ1-2; TCRdb selects TRBD1, and the lack of DNA leaves this call unchecked. From germline, CDR1 is DFQATT and CDR2 SNEGSKA (reference sequence). The CDR3 is 15 amino acids. CDR3 residues: CSAGSGTGGNYGYTF.